The T cell receptor beta chain described here comes from a study of cytomegalovirus exposure and HLA in healthy donors. The overall study: Unique TCRs from HLA-typed donors, 70 million to 85 million of them, were held in an early data release. Whole-study findings and limits: Listed as cytomegalovirus-associated were 150 to 200 TCR beta chains.

Comment on this clone: Antigen unknown.

Amplification used 60 Vbeta primers and 13 Jbeta primers. Produced via immunoSEQ multiplex PCR; TCRdb's table is partial and in-frame only. The sample holds approximately 160,000 clones, 70% to 85% seen once. The CDR3 has 16 residues. The junction had 10 bases not matched to a gene; V was cut back by 0 bases and J by 5 bases. Germline V gene lookup returns CDR1 SEHNR and CDR2 FQNEAQ (reference sequence). The chain uses TRBV7-9 and TRBJ2-7, with 7 bases matching TRBD2. This sequence was found in a woman in her twenties or thirties in good health and CMV-seronegative. Sequenced material: PBMCs. The CDR3 DNA sequence: TGTGCCAGCAGCTTAGCGCTATCGGGAGGAAGCGACGAGCAGTACTTC. Amino acid sequence: CASSLALSGGSDEQYF.